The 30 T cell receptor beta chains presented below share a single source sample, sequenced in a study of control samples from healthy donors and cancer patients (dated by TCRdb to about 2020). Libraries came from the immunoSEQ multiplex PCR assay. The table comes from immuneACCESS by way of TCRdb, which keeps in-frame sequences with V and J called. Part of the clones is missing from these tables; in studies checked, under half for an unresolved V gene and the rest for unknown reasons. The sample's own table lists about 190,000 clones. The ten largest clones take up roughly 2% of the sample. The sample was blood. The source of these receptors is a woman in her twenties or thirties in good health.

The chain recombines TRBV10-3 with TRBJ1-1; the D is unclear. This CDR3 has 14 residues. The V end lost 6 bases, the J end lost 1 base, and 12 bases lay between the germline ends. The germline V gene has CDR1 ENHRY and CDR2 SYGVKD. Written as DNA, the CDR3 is TGTGCCATCAGGGAATTTGAGGGGAACACTGAAGCTTTCTTT. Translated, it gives CAIREFEGNTEAFF.

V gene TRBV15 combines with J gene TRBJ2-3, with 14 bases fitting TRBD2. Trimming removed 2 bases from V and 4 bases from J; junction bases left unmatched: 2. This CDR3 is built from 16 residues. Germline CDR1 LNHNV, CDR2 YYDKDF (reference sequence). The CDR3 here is CATSRMTSGGADTQYF. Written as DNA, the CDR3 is TGTGCCACCAGCAGAATGACTAGCGGGGGGGCAGATACGCAGTATTTT.

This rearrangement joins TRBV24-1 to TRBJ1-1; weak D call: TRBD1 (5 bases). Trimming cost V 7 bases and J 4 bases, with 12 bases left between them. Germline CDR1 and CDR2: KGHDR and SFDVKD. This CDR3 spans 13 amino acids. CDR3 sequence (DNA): TGTGCCACCAGGGTTCAGGGAGGCACTGAAGCTTTCTTT. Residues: CATRVQGGTEAFF.

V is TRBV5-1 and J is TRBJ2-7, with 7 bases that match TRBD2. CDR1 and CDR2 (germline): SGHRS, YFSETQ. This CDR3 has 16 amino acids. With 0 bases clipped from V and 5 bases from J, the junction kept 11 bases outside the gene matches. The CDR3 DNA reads TGCGCCAGCAGCTTGGGGTGGACTAGAGGGTTAAACGAGCAGTACTTC. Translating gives CASSLGWTRGLNEQYF.

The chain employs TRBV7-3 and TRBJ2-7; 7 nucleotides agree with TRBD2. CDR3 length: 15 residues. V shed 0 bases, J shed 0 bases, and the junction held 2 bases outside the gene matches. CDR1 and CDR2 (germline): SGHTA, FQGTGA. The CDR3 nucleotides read TGTGCCAGCAGCTTAACTAGCGGGCTCTCCTACGAGCAGTACTTC. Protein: CASSLTSGLSYEQYF.

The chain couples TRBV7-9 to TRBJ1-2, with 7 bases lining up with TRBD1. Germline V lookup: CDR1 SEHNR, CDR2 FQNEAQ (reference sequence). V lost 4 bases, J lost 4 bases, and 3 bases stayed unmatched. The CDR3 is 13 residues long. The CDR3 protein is CASSSGQVYGYTF. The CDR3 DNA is TGTGCCAGCAGCTCCGGACAGGTCTATGGCTACACCTTC.

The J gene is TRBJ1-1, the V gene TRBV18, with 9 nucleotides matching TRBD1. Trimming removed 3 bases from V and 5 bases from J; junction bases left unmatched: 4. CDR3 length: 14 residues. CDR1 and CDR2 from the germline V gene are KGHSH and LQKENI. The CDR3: CASSPDRGRTEAFF. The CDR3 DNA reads TGTGCCAGCTCACCGGACAGGGGACGGACTGAAGCTTTCTTT.

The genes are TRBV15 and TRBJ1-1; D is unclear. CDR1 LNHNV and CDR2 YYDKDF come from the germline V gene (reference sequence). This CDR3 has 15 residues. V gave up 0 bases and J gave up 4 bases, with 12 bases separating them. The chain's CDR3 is CATSRDRGLGTEAFF. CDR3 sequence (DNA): TGTGCCACCAGCAGAGATCGGGGTCTGGGCACTGAAGCTTTCTTT.

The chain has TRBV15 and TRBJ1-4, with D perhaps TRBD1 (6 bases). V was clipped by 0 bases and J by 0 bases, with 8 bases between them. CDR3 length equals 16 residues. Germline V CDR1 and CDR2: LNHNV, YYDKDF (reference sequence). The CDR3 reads CATSREQGATNEKLFF. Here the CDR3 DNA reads TGTGCCACCAGCAGAGAACAGGGTGCAACTAATGAAAAACTGTTTTTT.

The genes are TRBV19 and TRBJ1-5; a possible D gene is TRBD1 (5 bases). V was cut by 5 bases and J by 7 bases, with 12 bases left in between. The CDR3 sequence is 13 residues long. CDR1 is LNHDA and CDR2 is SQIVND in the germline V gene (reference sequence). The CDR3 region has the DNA TGTGCCAGTAGTCCAGCTCAGGGACAGCCCCAGCATTTT. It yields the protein CASSPAQGQPQHF.

The DNA of the CDR3 is TGTGCCAGCAGCTTAGCGTTGAGGGAGGACTATGGCTACACCTTC. It yields the protein CASSLALREDYGYTF. The chain combines TRBV7-9 with TRBJ1-2; D is undetermined. V dropped 0 bases and J dropped 3 bases, with 11 bases sitting between them. Germline V gives CDR1 SEHNR, CDR2 FQNEAQ (reference sequence). The CDR3 is made up of 15 amino acids.

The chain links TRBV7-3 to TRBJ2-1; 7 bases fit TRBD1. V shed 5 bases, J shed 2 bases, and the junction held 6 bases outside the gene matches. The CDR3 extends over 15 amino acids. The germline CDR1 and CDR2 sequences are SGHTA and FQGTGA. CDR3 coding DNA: TGTGCCAGCAGCCAAGGGGGCGAACCCTACAATGAGCAGTTCTTC. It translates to CASSQGGEPYNEQFF. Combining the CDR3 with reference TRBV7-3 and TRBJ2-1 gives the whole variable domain GAGVSQTPSNKVTEKGKYVELRCDPISGHTALYWYRQSLGQGPEFLIYFQGTGAADDSGLPNDRFFAVRPEGSVSTLKIQRTERGDSAVYLCASSQGGEPYNEQFFGPGTRLTVL.

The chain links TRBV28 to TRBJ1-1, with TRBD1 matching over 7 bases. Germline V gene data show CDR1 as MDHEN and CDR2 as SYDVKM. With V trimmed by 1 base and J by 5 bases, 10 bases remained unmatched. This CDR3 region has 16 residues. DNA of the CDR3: TGTGCCAGCAGTTTATTTACCTTCTCGACAGGGACTGAAGCTTTCTTT. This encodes CASSLFTFSTGTEAFF.

The CDR3 DNA reads as TGTGCCAGCAGTTCAGCGGGGGGGCGGAATGAGCAGTTCTTC. Amino acid sequence: CASSSAGGRNEQFF. The rearrangement links TRBV6-5 to TRBJ2-1; 10 bases match TRBD2. Germline V gene data show CDR1 as MNHEY and CDR2 as SVGAGI. CDR3 size: 14 residues. J gave up 7 bases and V 4 bases, and 4 bases lay outside the gene matches.

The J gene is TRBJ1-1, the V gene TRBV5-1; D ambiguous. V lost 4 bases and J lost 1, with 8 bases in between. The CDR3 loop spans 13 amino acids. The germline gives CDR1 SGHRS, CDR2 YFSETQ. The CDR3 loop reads CASSRLRNTEAFF. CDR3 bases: TGCGCCAGCAGCCGGTTGAGGAACACTGAAGCTTTCTTT. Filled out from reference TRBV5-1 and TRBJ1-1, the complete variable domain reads KAGVTQTPRYLIKTRGQQVTLSCSPISGHRSVSWYQQTPGQGLQFLFEYFSETQRNKGNFPGRFSGRQFSNSRSEMNVSTLELGDSALYLCASSRLRNTEAFFGQGTRLTVV.

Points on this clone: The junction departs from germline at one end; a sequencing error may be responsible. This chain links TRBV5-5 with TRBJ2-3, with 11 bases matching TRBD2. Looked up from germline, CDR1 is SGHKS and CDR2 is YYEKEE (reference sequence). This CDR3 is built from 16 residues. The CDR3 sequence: CANSLVAGGITDTQYF. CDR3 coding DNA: TGTGCCAACAGCTTGGTAGCGGGGGGGATCACAGATACGCAGTATTTT.

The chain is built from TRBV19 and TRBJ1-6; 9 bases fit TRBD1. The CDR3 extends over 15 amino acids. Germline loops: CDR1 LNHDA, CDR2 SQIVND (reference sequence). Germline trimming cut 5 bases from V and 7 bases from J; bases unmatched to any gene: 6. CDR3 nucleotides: TGTGCCAGTAGTGTGGGACAGGGTGTCAATTCACCCCTCCACTTT. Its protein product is CASSVGQGVNSPLHF. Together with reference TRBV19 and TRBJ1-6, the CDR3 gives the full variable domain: DGGITQSPKYLFRKEGQNVTLSCEQNLNHDAMYWYRQDPGQGLRLIYYSQIVNDFQKGDIAEGYSVSREKKESFPLTVTSAQKNPTAFYLCASSVGQGVNSPLHFGNGTRLTVT.

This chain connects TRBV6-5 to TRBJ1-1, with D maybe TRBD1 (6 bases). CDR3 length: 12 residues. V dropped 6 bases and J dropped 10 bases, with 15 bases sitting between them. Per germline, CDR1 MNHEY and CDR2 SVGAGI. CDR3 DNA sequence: TGTGCCAGCAGCCCGGACAGTCGACTAGCTTTCTTT. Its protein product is CASSPDSRLAFF.

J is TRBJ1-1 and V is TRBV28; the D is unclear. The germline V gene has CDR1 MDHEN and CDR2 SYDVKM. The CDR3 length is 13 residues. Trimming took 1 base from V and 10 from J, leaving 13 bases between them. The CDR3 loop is CASSLYGRGSAFF. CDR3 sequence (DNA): TGTGCCAGCAGTTTATACGGCAGAGGTTCAGCTTTCTTT.

The CDR3 reads CASSHDRGGMNTEAFF. CDR3 coding DNA: TGTGCCAGCAGCCACGACAGGGGGGGAATGAACACTGAAGCTTTCTTT. The V call is TRBV7-9, the J call TRBJ1-1; 9 positions agree with TRBD1. The V gene end was trimmed by 5 bases and the J gene end by 0 bases; junction bases not matched to a gene: 7. The CDR3 is 16 amino acids. CDR1 is SEHNR and CDR2 is FQNEAQ in the germline V gene (reference sequence).

CDR3: CASSEGGTGELFF. CDR3 nucleotide sequence: TGTGCCAGCAGCGAAGGGGGCACCGGGGAGCTGTTTTTT. The chain uses TRBV12-3 or TRBV12-4 and TRBJ2-2, with D tentatively TRBD1 (6 bases). V lost 6 bases and J 4 bases, leaving 9 bases between the germline ends. The CDR3 is 13 residues long.

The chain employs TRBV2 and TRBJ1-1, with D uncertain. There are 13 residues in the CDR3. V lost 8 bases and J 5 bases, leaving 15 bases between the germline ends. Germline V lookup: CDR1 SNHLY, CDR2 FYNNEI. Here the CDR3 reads CASLEAIWTEAFF. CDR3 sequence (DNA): TGTGCCAGCCTCGAGGCGATCTGGACTGAAGCTTTCTTT.

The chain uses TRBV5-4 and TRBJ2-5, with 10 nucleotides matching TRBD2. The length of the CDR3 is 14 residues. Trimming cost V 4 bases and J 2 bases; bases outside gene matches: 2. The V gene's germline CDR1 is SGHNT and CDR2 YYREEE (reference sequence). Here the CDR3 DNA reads TGTGCCAGCAGCCGAGCGGGGGGGCAAGAGACCCAGTACTTC. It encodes CASSRAGGQETQYF.

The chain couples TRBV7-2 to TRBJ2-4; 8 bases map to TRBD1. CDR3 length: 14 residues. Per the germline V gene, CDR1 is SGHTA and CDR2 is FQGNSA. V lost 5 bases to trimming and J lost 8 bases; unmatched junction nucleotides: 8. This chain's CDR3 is CASSNYRGSYIQYF. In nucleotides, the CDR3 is TGTGCCAGCAGCAATTACAGGGGGTCATACATTCAGTACTTC.

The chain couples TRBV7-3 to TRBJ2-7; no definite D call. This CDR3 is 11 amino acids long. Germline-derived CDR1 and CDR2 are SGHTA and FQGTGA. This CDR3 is CAVSNPTEQYF. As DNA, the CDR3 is TGTGCGGTGAGCAACCCGACCGAGCAGTACTTC.

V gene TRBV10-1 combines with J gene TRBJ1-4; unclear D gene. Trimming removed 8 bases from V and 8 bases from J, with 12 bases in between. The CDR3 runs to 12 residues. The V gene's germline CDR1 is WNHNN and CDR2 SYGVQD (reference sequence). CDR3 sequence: CASARTGEKLFF. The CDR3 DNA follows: TGCGCCAGCGCGCGGACGGGGGAAAAACTGTTTTTT.

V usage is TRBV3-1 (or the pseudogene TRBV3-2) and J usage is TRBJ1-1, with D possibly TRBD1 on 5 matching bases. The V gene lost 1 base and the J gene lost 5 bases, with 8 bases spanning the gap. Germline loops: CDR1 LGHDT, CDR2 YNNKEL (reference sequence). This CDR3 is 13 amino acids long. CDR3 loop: CASSQVRVTEAFF. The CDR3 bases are TGTGCCAGCAGCCAAGTCAGGGTTACTGAAGCTTTCTTT.

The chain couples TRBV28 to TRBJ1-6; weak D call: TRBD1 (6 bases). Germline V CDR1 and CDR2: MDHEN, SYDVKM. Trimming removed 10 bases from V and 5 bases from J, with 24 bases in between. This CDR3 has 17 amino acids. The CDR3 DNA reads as TGTGCCACCCACCCCCCCGGGGGCGCATGGAATAATTCACCCCTCCACTTT. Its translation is CATHPPGGAWNNSPLHF.

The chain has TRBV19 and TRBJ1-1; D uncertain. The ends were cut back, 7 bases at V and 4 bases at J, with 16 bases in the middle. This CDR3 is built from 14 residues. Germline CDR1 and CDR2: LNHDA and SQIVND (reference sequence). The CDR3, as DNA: TGTGCCAGTACCGCCGGGGTTGCAGGCACTGAAGCTTTCTTT. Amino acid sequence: CASTAGVAGTEAFF.

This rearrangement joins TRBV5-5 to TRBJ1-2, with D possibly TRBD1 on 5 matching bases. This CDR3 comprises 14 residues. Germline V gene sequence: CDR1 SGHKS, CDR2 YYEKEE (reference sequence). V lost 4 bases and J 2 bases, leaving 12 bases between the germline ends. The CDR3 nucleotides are TGTGCCAGCAGCCCACGGGGGGTCAACTATGGCTACACCTTC. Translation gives CASSPRGVNYGYTF.